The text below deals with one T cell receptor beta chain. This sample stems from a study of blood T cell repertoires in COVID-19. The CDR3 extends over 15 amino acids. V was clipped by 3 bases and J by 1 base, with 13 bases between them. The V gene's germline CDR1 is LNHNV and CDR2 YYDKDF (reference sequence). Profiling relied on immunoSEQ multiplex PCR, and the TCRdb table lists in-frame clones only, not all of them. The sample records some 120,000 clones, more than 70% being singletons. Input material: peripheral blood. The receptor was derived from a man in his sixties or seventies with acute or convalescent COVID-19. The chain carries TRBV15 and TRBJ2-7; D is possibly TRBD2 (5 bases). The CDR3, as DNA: TGTGCCACCAGCAGCGAGCCGGAGGCATCCTACGAGCAGTACTTC. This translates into CATSSEPEASYEQYF. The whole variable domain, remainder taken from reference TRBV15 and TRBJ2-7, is DAMVIQNPRYQVTQFGKPVTLSCSQTLNHNVMYWYQQKSSQAPKLLFHYYDKDFNNEADTPDNFQSRRPNTSFCFLDIRSPGLGDTAMYLCATSSEPEASYEQYFGPGTRLTVT.